The clone carrying this T cell receptor beta chain was detected many times. The antigen is undetermined. There were TCR beta CDR3 regions amplified from RNA transcripts. The HTBI primer set served for first-round RT-PCR of the TCR CDR3. TCRdb re-analysed the multiplex PCR reads in MiXCR, keeping a single row per CDR3 protein. This sample yields about 560,000 distinct CDR3 sequences, of which over 15% are seen a single time; around 18% belongs to the top ten. The sample belongs to a study of T cells in Graves' hyperthyroidism and ophthalmopathy. Overall study findings and caveats: A median roughly 6.6 months before onset, the model predicted ophthalmopathy.

In patients aged 18 to 65, hyperthyroidism was newly diagnosed, with duration under 2 months. Diagnosis rested on symptoms, serum thyroxine and TRAb, thyroid ultrasound, and orbital computed tomography. Extraction of PBMCs used roughly 9.6 ml of fresh peripheral blood. The sequence was obtained from a woman under 30 with Graves' hyperthyroidism. Material for sequencing was blood.

The CDR3 bases are TGCAGTGCTGGCGGACTAGCGGGTTACAATGAGCAGTTCTTC. It translates to CSAGGLAGYNEQFF. The rearrangement links TRBV20-1 to TRBJ2-1; 11 positions agree with TRBD2. V was pared by 5 bases and J by 4 bases, with 4 bases of the junction left unmatched. This CDR3 has 14 amino acids. CDR1 and CDR2 (germline): DFQATT, SNEGSKA (reference sequence).